Many counts were recorded for the clone carrying this T cell receptor (beta chain). Antigen: not known. This CDR3 region has 14 residues. Germline V gene lookup returns CDR1 MNHEY and CDR2 SVGEGT. V was trimmed by 6 bases and J by 0 bases, leaving 11 bases between them. The data were taken from a study of response to subunit inactivated influenza vaccine. Study-level findings and limits: Authors suggested each seasonal flu vaccination may recruit only limited numbers of new T cells.

TCRdb redid the calling of the RT-PCR reads with MiXCR, one entry per CDR3 protein. The sample yields 430,000 or so distinct CDR3 sequences, roughly 9.7% seen once. The clonotype comes from a man in his fifties who received an inactivated influenza vaccine. The J gene is TRBJ1-1, the V gene TRBV6-2 or TRBV6-3; D is possibly TRBD1 (5 bases). The input for sequencing was PBMCs from blood, taken roughly 45 days after vaccination. The CDR3 loop is CASRNDRMNTEAFF. CDR3 bases: TGTGCCAGCAGGAACGACAGAATGAACACTGAAGCTTTCTTT.